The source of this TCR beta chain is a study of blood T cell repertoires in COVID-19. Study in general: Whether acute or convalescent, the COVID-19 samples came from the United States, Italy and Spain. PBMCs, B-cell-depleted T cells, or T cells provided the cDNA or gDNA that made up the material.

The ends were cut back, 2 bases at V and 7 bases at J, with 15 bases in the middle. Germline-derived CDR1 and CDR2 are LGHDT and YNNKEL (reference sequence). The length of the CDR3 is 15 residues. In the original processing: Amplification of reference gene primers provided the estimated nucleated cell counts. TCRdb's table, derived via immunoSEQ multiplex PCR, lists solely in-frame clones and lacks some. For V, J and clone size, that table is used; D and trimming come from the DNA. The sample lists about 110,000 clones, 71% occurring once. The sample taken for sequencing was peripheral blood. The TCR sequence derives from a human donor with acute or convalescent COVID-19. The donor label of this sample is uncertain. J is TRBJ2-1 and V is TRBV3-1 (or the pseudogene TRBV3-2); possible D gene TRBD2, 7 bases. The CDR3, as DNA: TGTGCCAGCAGCCAACCGAGGGGGGGCCTGAATGAGCAGTTCTTC. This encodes CASSQPRGGLNEQFF.